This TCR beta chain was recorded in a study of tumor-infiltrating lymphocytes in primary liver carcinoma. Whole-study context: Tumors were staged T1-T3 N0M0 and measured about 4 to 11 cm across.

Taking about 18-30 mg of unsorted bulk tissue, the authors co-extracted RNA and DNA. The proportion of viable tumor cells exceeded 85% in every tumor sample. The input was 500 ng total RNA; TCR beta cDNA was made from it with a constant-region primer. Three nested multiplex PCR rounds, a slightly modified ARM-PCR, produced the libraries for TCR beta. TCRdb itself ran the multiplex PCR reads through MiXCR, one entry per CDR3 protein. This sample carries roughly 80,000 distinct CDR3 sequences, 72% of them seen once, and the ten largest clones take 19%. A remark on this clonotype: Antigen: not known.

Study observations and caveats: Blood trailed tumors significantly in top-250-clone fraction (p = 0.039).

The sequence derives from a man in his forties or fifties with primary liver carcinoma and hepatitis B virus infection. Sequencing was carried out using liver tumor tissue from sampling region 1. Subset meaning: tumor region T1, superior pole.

In DNA, the CDR3 is TGTGCCAGCAGTTTCGGACCGGACTACAAGCTGTACTTC. Translation: CASSFGPDYKLYF. The chain recombines TRBV6-6 with TRBJ2-7; possibly TRBD2 for D (6 bases). V lost 4 bases to trimming and J lost 12 bases, with 19 bases between them. Germline lookup yields CDR1 MNHNY and CDR2 SVGAGI (reference sequence). CDR3 length: 13 amino acids.